The 4 T cell receptor beta chains given below trace back to one sample, sequenced in a study of blood T cell repertoires in COVID-19. Method: immunoSEQ multiplex PCR; TCRdb's copy keeps in-frame clones and lacks some. This table has about 330,000 clones, approximately 87% appearing once. Sequencing was performed on PBMCs or T cells enriched from blood (not recorded which). These receptors were collected from a woman aged 30 to 39 who had recovered from COVID-19.

The chain links TRBV15 to TRBJ1-3; D is unclear. Trimming shortened V by 0 bases and J by 0 bases, and 6 bases separated the two germline ends. From germline, CDR1 is LNHNV and CDR2 YYDKDF (reference sequence). This CDR3 comprises 15 residues. This CDR3 reads CATSRDGNSGNTIYF. In DNA form, the CDR3 reads TGTGCCACCAGCAGAGACGGGAACTCTGGAAACACCATATATTTT.

The chain uses TRBV5-1 and TRBJ2-5, with TRBD1 identical over 8 bases. The V and J ends lost 4 bases and 3 bases, in that order; junction bases with no gene match: 2. The length of the CDR3 is 13 residues. Germline V gives CDR1 SGHRS, CDR2 YFSETQ. The CDR3 loop reads CASSRGQEETQYF. The CDR3 DNA is TGCGCCAGCAGCCGGGGACAGGAAGAGACCCAGTACTTC.

With respect to this clone: Other nucleotide sequences from this sample produce the same CDR3. J is TRBJ1-2 and V is TRBV29-1; no definite D call. Trimming removed 0 bases from V and 1 base from J, with 3 bases in between. CDR1 and CDR2 from the germline V gene are SQVTM and ANQGSEA. This CDR3 is built from 12 residues. CDR3 in DNA: TGCAGCGTTGAAGACAGTAACTATGGCTACACCTTC. Amino acid sequence: CSVEDSNYGYTF.

The chain carries TRBV10-3 and TRBJ2-3, with D tentatively TRBD2 (7 bases). Germline V gene data show CDR1 as ENHRY and CDR2 as SYGVKD. Deletions cut 8 bases from V and 1 base from J, with 31 bases between. The CDR3 is 20 amino acids. CDR3 in DNA: TGTGCCATCGGGGGGGCTGAACCTAGCCCCCCTTCAAAGGGCACAGATACGCAGTATTTT. It codes for CAIGGAEPSPPSKGTDTQYF.